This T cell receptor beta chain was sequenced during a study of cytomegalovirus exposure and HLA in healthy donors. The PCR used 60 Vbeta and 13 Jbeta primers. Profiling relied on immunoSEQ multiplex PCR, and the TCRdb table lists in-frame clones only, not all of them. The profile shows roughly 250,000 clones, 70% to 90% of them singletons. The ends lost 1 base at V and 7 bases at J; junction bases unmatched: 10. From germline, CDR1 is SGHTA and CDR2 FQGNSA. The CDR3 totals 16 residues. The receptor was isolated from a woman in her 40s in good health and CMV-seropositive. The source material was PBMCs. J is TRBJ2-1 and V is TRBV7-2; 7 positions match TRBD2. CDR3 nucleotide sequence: TGTGCCAGCAGCTTAGATACGGGAGGATTGGCGAATGAGCAGTTCTTC. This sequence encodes CASSLDTGGLANEQFF.